The 15 T cell receptor beta chains below all came from one sample that was sequenced in a study of blood T cell repertoires in COVID-19. Clones were read by immunoSEQ multiplex PCR, and TCRdb kept only the in-frame ones, dropping some. The table lists about 170,000 clones, around 89% of them singletons. Sequenced sample: peripheral blood. These receptors were collected from a man in his fifties or sixties who had recovered from COVID-19.

V and J are TRBV7-8 and TRBJ1-2; 12 bases match TRBD1. Germline lookup yields CDR1 SGHVS and CDR2 FQNEAQ. V shed 5 bases and J 4 bases; nucleotides not matched to a gene: 5. The CDR3 consists of 15 residues. CDR3 in amino acids: CASSKGTGGPYGYTF. The CDR3 DNA sequence: TGTGCCAGCAGCAAAGGGACAGGGGGCCCCTATGGCTACACCTTC.

Written as DNA, the CDR3 is TGTGCCAGCAGTAGGGGGGGTAATGAGCAGTTCTTC. Translating gives CASSRGGNEQFF. The V and J genes are TRBV27 and TRBJ2-1; D possibly corresponds to TRBD2 (7 bases). CDR1 is MNHEY and CDR2 is SMNVEV in the germline V gene (reference sequence). V was trimmed by 5 bases and J by 7 bases, leaving 9 bases between them. The CDR3 consists of 12 residues.

This chain uses TRBV5-1 with TRBJ1-3; D unclear. CDR1 and CDR2 (germline): SGHRS, YFSETQ. V shed 4 bases and J shed 0 bases, with 11 bases lying between them. The CDR3 is 15 amino acids. CDR3 DNA: TGCGCCAGCAGCCTCAGCGGCGGCTCTGGAAACACCATATATTTT. This codes for CASSLSGGSGNTIYF.

This sequence joins TRBV4-3 and TRBJ2-2; D ambiguous. This CDR3 contains 14 residues. The V end lost 0 bases, the J end lost 2 bases, and 4 bases lay between the germline ends. Per germline, CDR1 LGHNA and CDR2 YSLEER. The DNA for the CDR3 is TGCGCCAGCAGCCAAGACCCTAACACCGGGGAGCTGTTTTTT. It codes for CASSQDPNTGELFF.

The CDR3 reads CASSLAAVSTDTQYF. CDR3 nucleotide sequence: TGTGCCAGCAGCTTAGCGGCAGTTTCCACAGATACGCAGTATTTT. The genes are TRBV7-2 and TRBJ2-3; D remains ambiguous. The CDR3 is 15 residues long. Between the trimmed V and J ends, which lost 0 bases and 2 bases, there was a span of 9 bases. Germline loops: CDR1 SGHTA, CDR2 FQGNSA.

V is TRBV3-1 (or the pseudogene TRBV3-2) and J is TRBJ2-7, with a possible D match to TRBD1 (6 bases). CDR1 and CDR2 (germline): LGHDT, YNNKEL (reference sequence). The CDR3 covers 18 residues. Trimming stripped 0 bases from V and 0 bases from J, with 18 bases between. The CDR3 DNA follows: TGTGCCAGCAGCCAAGATAGCATTTTGGCAGGGGACTCCTACGAGCAGTACTTC. Protein sequence: CASSQDSILAGDSYEQYF.

The V call is TRBV5-1, the J call TRBJ2-7; weak D call: TRBD2 (8 bases). V lost 4 bases and J 4 bases, leaving 15 bases between the germline ends. The germline V gene has CDR1 SGHRS and CDR2 YFSETQ. The CDR3 spans 14 residues. Written as DNA, the CDR3 is TGCGCCAGCAGCCCGGGGGGGACAGCTTACGAGCAGTACTTC. Its translation: CASSPGGTAYEQYF.

This clone occurred a few times. CDR3 bases: TGCACCAGCAGTCAAGCGAGGCGGACTAGCGGCAATGAGCAGTTCTTC. The encoded protein is CTSSQARRTSGNEQFF. The gene calls are TRBV1 and TRBJ2-1; the D call in the table, TRBD2, was not verified against the DNA. TRBV1 is a pseudogene locus. The CDR3 loop spans 16 amino acids.

This clone has only one observation. The chain combines TRBV4-3 with TRBJ1-2, with a weak D call TRBD1 (5 bases). Germline V gene lookup returns CDR1 LGHNA and CDR2 YSLEER. The CDR3 contains 13 residues. Trimming cost V 0 bases and J 14 bases, with 16 bases left between them. The CDR3 region is CASSQEPQQVLTF. In nucleotides, the CDR3 is TGCGCCAGCAGCCAAGAACCCCAACAGGTCCTAACCTTC.

The chain has TRBV28 and TRBJ2-7; D is perhaps TRBD2 (7 bases). The CDR3 loop spans 14 amino acids. CDR1 and CDR2 from the germline V gene are MDHEN and SYDVKM. Deletions cut 5 bases from V and 6 bases from J, with 17 bases between. The DNA of the CDR3 is TGTGCCAGCAGTAGGGGAGGGGGATGGGGCGAGCAGTACTTC. Translation gives CASSRGGGWGEQYF. Variable domain in full (rest from reference TRBV28 and TRBJ2-7): DVKVTQSSRYLVKRTGEKVFLECVQDMDHENMFWYRQDPGLGLRLIYFSYDVKMKEKGDIPEGYSVSREKKERFSLILESASTNQTSMYLCASSRGGGWGEQYFGPGTRLTVT.

The chain is built from TRBV6-5 and TRBJ2-7, with D unresolved. V was shortened by 10 bases and J by 3 bases, with 7 bases between the two germline ends. Looked up from germline, CDR1 is MNHEY and CDR2 is SVGAGI. This CDR3 has 10 residues. DNA of the CDR3: TGTGCCACCACAAGCTACGAGCAGTACTTC. This sequence encodes CATTSYEQYF.

J is TRBJ2-5 and V is TRBV25-1; 9 bases match TRBD1. Per the germline V gene, CDR1 is MGHDK and CDR2 is SYGVNS. The V gene end was trimmed by 5 bases and the J gene end by 5 bases; junction bases not matched to a gene: 9. The CDR3 contains 15 residues. CDR3 amino acids: CASSTQQGARETQYF. CDR3 nucleotide sequence: TGTGCCAGCAGTACCCAACAGGGGGCTAGGGAGACCCAGTACTTC.

This chain joins TRBV3-1 (or the pseudogene TRBV3-2) and TRBJ1-6; weak D call: TRBD1 (6 bases). Per germline, CDR1 LGHDT and CDR2 YNNKEL (reference sequence). V was trimmed by 4 bases and J by 0 bases, leaving 10 bases between them. This CDR3 region has 16 residues. The CDR3: CASSPQGRSYNSPLHF. The CDR3 coding sequence is TGTGCCAGCAGCCCACAGGGACGCTCCTATAATTCACCCCTCCACTTT.

The gene calls are TRBV7-2 and TRBJ1-2; D call uncertain. With 2 bases removed from V and 8 bases from J, the gap between germline ends came to 12 bases. The CDR3 length is 13 residues. CDR1 is SGHTA, CDR2 FQGNSA, per germline. The CDR3 DNA follows: TGTGCCAGCAGCTTACGGAGGGCTCAAGGCTACACCTTC. Translated, it gives CASSLRRAQGYTF. The whole variable domain, filled in from reference TRBV7-2 and TRBJ1-2, reads GAGVSQSPSNKVTEKGKDVELRCDPISGHTALYWYRQSLGQGLEFLIYFQGNSAPDKSGLPSDRFSAERTGGSVSTLTIQRTQQEDSAVYLCASSLRRAQGYTFGSGTRLTVV.

The CDR3 loop reads CASSRQAGNTEAFF. CDR3 bases: TGTGCCAGCAGTCGACAGGCAGGGAACACTGAAGCTTTCTTT. The V and J genes are TRBV6-5 and TRBJ1-1, with a weak D call TRBD1 (6 bases). Per germline, CDR1 MNHEY and CDR2 SVGAGI. Trimming shortened V by 5 bases and J by 1 base, and 11 bases separated the two germline ends. The CDR3 has 14 residues.